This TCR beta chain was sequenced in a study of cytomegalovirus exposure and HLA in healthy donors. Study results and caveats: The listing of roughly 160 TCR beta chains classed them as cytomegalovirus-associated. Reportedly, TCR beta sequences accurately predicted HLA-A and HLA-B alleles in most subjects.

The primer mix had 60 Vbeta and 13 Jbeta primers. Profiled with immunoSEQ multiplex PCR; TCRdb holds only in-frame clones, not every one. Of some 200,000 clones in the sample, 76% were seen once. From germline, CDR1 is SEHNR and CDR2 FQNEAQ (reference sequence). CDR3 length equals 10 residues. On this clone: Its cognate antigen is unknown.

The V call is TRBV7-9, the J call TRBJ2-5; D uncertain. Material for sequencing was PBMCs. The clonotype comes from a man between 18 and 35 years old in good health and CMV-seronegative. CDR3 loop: CSCGTGTQYF. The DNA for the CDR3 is TGTTCCTGTGGAACGGGGACCCAGTACTTC.